These 5 T cell receptor beta chains originate from one sample sequenced in a study of coeliac disease. Clones were sequenced by immunoSEQ multiplex PCR, and TCRdb holds only the in-frame ones, with some missing. The table includes more than 1,200 clones, approximately 63% detected once. Sequenced sample: intraepithelial lymphocytes from the gut. These receptors were taken from a woman aged 45-60 years with celiac disease on a gluten-free diet.

This chain links TRBV19 with TRBJ2-3, with 9 bases lining up with TRBD1. The germline V gene encodes CDR1 LNHDA and CDR2 SQIVND (reference sequence). CDR3 length: 17 amino acids. Trimming took 5 bases from V and 8 from J; bases not matched to a gene: 17. CDR3 loop: CASSLAQGGTGMTTQYF. For the CDR3, the DNA is TGTGCCAGTAGTCTCGCCCAGGGGGGGACAGGGATGACTACGCAGTATTTT. The full variable domain, with the rest looked up from reference TRBV19 and TRBJ2-3, is DGGITQSPKYLFRKEGQNVTLSCEQNLNHDAMYWYRQDPGQGLRLIYYSQIVNDFQKGDIAEGYSVSREKKESFPLTVTSAQKNPTAFYLCASSLAQGGTGMTTQYFGPGTRLTVL.

The V call is TRBV7-8, the J call TRBJ1-1; no clear D. Germline-derived CDR1 and CDR2 are SGHVS and FQNEAQ. The CDR3 runs to 14 residues. V lost 5 bases, J lost 1 base, and 11 bases lay in between. CDR3 protein: CASSPQPGNTEAFF. DNA of the CDR3: TGTGCCAGCAGCCCCCAGCCGGGGAACACTGAAGCTTTCTTT. Full variable domain (remainder filled in from reference TRBV7-8 and TRBJ1-1): GAGVSQSPRYKVAKRGQDVALRCDPISGHVSLFWYQQALGQGPEFLTYFQNEAQLDKSGLPSDRFFAERPEGSVSTLKIQRTQQEDSAVYLCASSPQPGNTEAFFGQGTRLTVV.

The chain combines TRBV6-1 with TRBJ1-5; D gene ambiguous. Trimming pared 1 base from V and 4 bases from J, leaving 5 bases between. This CDR3 is 13 amino acids long. The germline gives CDR1 MNHNS, CDR2 SASEGT. DNA for the CDR3: TGTGCCAGCAGTGAAGTAATGAATCAGCCCCAGCATTTT. This codes for CASSEVMNQPQHF.

The V and J genes are TRBV2 and TRBJ2-1, with no clear D. The germline V gene has CDR1 SNHLY and CDR2 FYNNEI. This CDR3 comprises 14 residues. V was shortened by 7 bases and J by 5 bases, with 15 bases between the two germline ends. CDR3 residues: CASTFEELDNEQFF. For the CDR3, the DNA is TGTGCCAGCACGTTCGAGGAGTTGGACAATGAGCAGTTCTTC.

The chain links TRBV5-6 to TRBJ1-2; possibly TRBD1 for D (5 bases). Germline V gene lookup returns CDR1 SGHDT and CDR2 YYEEEE. The CDR3 length is 16 residues. V was cut by 0 bases and J by 5 bases, with 17 bases left in between. The CDR3 nucleotides are TGTGCCAGCAGCTTGGATACGGGGGGGAGAGGGTATGGCTACACCTTC. Its protein product is CASSLDTGGRGYGYTF.